This is a list of T cell receptor beta chains from one sample in a study of T-cell reconstitution after alpha-beta-depleted transplantation in children. A single record per CDR3 protein comes from TCRdb applying MiXCR to the PCR reads. There are some 280,000 distinct CDR3 sequences in the sample; 9.9% occur only once, and around 9.1% lies in the top ten. Specimen: PBMCs from the stem cell graft donor, collected from the stem cell graft. All receptors derive from a human donor who donated a stem cell graft to a child with SCID. Each CDR3 is given with its conserved first and last residue. A D gene is named only where the DNA matches it firmly.

D gene | J gene | V gene | CDR3 length | CDR3 protein
- | TRBJ2-1 | TRBV27 | 14 | CASSLLGKAHEQFF
- | TRBJ1-1 | TRBV7-9 | 12 | CASSRPGAEAFF
- | TRBJ2-7 | TRBV20-1 | 14 | CSARRSGSSYEQYF
- | TRBJ1-4 | TRBV27 | 13 | CASSTTEGRKLFF
- | TRBJ1-5 | TRBV9 | 16 | CASSVGVGGPNQPQHF
- | TRBJ2-6 | TRBV7-9 | 16 | CASSLGSEAGANVLTF
TRBD1 | TRBJ2-7 | TRBV12-3/TRBV12-4 | 19 | CAISFRQDRALSSSYEQYF
- | TRBJ2-6 | TRBV20-1 | 15 | CSASRGGAGANVLTF
- | TRBJ1-5 | TRBV12-3/TRBV12-4 | 15 | CASSWDPNSNQPQHF
TRBD1 | TRBJ1-6 | TRBV5-1 | 14 | CASRERTGVFPLHF
- | TRBJ2-1 | TRBV7-3 | 14 | CASSLSGYYNEQFF
TRBD2 | TRBJ2-1 | TRBV9 | 15 | CASSAMPGGNNEQFF
TRBD1 | TRBJ2-1 | TRBV7-9 | 14 | CASSLLQGANEQFF
- | TRBJ2-5 | TRBV7-3 | 14 | CASSLTSRAETQYF
- | TRBJ1-4 | TRBV5-1 | 14 | CASSFGRGDEKLFF
TRBD2 | TRBJ2-5 | TRBV5-4 | 16 | CASSLGTSGVQETQYF
- | TRBJ1-5 | TRBV12-3/TRBV12-4 | 15 | CASSFGGGGGKPQHF
- | TRBJ2-3 | TRBV5-1 | 15 | CASSLDGQGLDTQYF
- | TRBJ2-5 | TRBV12-3/TRBV12-4 | 16 | CASSLDKGRSQETQYF
- | TRBJ1-5 | TRBV12-5 | 18 | CASGLYTGKDSHNQPQHF
- | TRBJ2-3 | TRBV6-5 | 14 | CASSLSPGADTQYF
- | TRBJ2-7 | TRBV6-1 | 14 | CASGRTASSYEQYF
TRBD1 | TRBJ1-1 | TRBV10-3 | 13 | CAIRGTDNTEAFF
TRBD1 | TRBJ2-7 | TRBV10-3 | 12 | CAIGQALYEQYF
TRBD1 | TRBJ2-5 | TRBV20-1 | 13 | CSARDRGKETQYF
- | TRBJ2-1 | TRBV7-3 | 12 | CASSLQGSEQFF
- | TRBJ2-5 | TRBV5-6 | 15 | CASSPGGASQETQYF